This T cell receptor (beta chain) was profiled in a study of T cell responses to AZD1222 COVID-19 vaccine. General study results and limits: Seropositive status at baseline applied to only a handful of AZD1222 recipients. Spike-specific TCR breadth and depth rose after two AZD1222 doses.

Germline values: CDR1 MNHNY, CDR2 SVGAGI (reference sequence). The CDR3 length is 16 residues. V gave up 6 bases and J gave up 0 bases, with 15 bases separating them. Profiling relied on immunoSEQ multiplex PCR, and the TCRdb table lists in-frame clones only, not all of them. The data show about 150,000 clones, about 90% seen once. This clone was seen a handful of times. Its cognate antigen is unknown. The genes are TRBV6-6 and TRBJ1-5; D unresolved. The material sequenced was peripheral blood, taken 28 days after the second AZD1222 dose. The source of this sequence is an adult who received the AZD1222 COVID-19 vaccine. CDR3 loop: CASSQRHPDSNQPQHF. In nucleotides, the CDR3 is TGTGCCAGCAGCCAACGCCACCCAGATAGCAATCAGCCCCAGCATTTT.